What follows are 3 T cell receptor beta chains derived from one specimen sequenced in a study of T cell repertoires in cytomegalovirus infection. For these receptors, no antigen is known. TCRdb called the reads again in MiXCR, with one record for every CDR3 protein. The table includes some 940,000 distinct CDR3 sequences, approximately 31% detected once. The source was cultured CD8+ T cells from PBMCs, collected from culture after CMV antigen stimulation. The origin of the receptors is a human donor in good health (CMV status not recorded). Some clones in this sample may be carry-over from other donors' samples.

The genes are TRBV4-3 and TRBJ2-5; 8 nucleotides align to TRBD2. V shed 2 bases, J shed 5 bases, and the junction held 7 bases outside the gene matches. Germline-derived CDR1 and CDR2 are LGHNA and YSLEER. The CDR3 is 15 amino acids. The CDR3 sequence: CASSQNGGAAETQYF. DNA for the CDR3: TGCGCCAGCAGCCAAAACGGGGGGGCGGCCGAGACCCAGTACTTC.

Many counts were recorded for this clonotype. This rearrangement joins TRBV7-2 to TRBJ1-2; TRBD1 matches 9 bases. V gave up 5 bases and J gave up 2 bases; unmatched junction bases: 21. From germline, CDR1 is SGHTA and CDR2 FQGNSA. The CDR3 runs to 20 residues. Here the CDR3 reads CASSQIRTGEIWSPNYGYTF. The CDR3 DNA reads TGTGCCAGCAGCCAGATCCGGACAGGGGAGATTTGGTCTCCGAACTATGGCTACACCTTC.

This clonotype was observed a handful of times. V and J are TRBV27 and TRBJ1-1; D call uncertain. CDR1 and CDR2 from the germline V gene are MNHEY and SMNVEV (reference sequence). V dropped 2 bases and J dropped 6 bases, with 10 bases sitting between them. The CDR3 totals 13 residues. DNA for the CDR3: TGTGCCAGCAGTTTAGGACCCCGGGCTGAAGCTTTCTTT. Translating gives CASSLGPRAEAFF.